Following are 2 T cell receptor beta chains from one sample sequenced in a study of blood T cell repertoires in COVID-19. TCRdb's table, derived via immunoSEQ multiplex PCR, lists solely in-frame clones and lacks some. This repertoire shows 70,000 to 75,000 clones, around 80% found once; its top ten account for around 27%. The sample consisted of peripheral blood. The receptors were sampled from a man aged 60 to 75 with active or convalescent COVID-19.

The chain joins TRBV9 to TRBJ2-3; TRBD2 matches 11 bases. Germline V gene data show CDR1 as SGDLS and CDR2 as YYNGEE. V lost 3 bases and J lost 5; bases outside the gene matches: 5. This CDR3 region has 15 residues. CDR3 residues: CASSGGSGGGDTQYF. CDR3 sequence (DNA): TGTGCCAGCAGCGGCGGTAGCGGGGGGGGAGATACGCAGTATTTT.

A remark on this clone: A read error may produce the germline difference seen at one junction end. The chain is built from TRBV6-8 and TRBJ2-1; 9 bases are a match to TRBD2. Germline CDR1 reads MNHGY; CDR2 reads SAAAGT. The CDR3 is made up of 15 amino acids. In nucleotides, the CDR3 is TGTGCCAGCAGCCCCGAGAGGAGCGGGGGGCATATCGTGGTCTTC. It specifies CASSPERSGGHIVVF.